Given below is one T cell receptor (beta chain) in context. The sample holds a few counts of this clonotype. The clone's antigen remains unknown. No qualities accompany the bases; no much larger clone lies one base away. This entry comes from a study of T cell repertoires in cytomegalovirus infection (dated by TCRdb to about 2019). Background for the entire study: The peptide stimulations were aimed at well-studied HLA-B-restricted epitopes as well as recently identified HLA-C-restricted CMV epitopes, whose presentation resists viral immunomodulation. Because public TCR beta signatures pointed to carriage of CMV infection together with the matching HLA type, the HLA type of each donor mattered for the analysis. On the study overall, not on this receptor specifically: The ex vivo response was dominated by HLA-C-restricted CMV-specific TCR beta clonotypes, which also provided the single most frequent clonotype in two of eight donors. Cumulative frequency of public TCR beta family members discriminated carriers of CMV infection plus the relevant HLA type in this cohort and an independent 352-donor cohort.

The instrument was an Illumina HiSeq 1500. TCRdb handled the public reads itself, with Q25 trimming in fastp and clone calling in MiXCR, and kept productive beta chains. Each CDR3 protein appears once, grouped with its most common genes and DNA. This sample lists hundreds of thousands of distinct CDR3 sequences; around a third were detected once. Around a sixth of the sample comes from the top ten. The treatment or condition label on this specimen signifies: in vitro stimulation with specific CMV peptide epitopes to enrich CMV-specific T cells. The junction shows trimming of 4 bases on V and 4 bases on J, and the gene matches do not reach 7 bases of it. Taken from cysteine to phenylalanine, the CDR3 has 15 residues. The read is trimmed to its CDR3 DNA, 45 bases read in frame from base 1. The germline V gene (reference sequence) gives CDR1 as SEHNR and CDR2 as FQNEAQ.

This clonotype originated in a human donor in good health (CMV status not recorded). Some clones in this sample may be carry-over from other donors' samples. This receptor chain uses TRBV7-9 and TRBJ1-5; 7 bases in between match TRBD1. The sample consisted of cultured PBMCs, taken from culture after CMV antigen stimulation. The nucleotide sequence reads TGTGCCAGCAGCTCCGGGGGGGACAGAAATCAGCCCCAGCATTTT. It codes for CASSSGGDRNQPQHF.